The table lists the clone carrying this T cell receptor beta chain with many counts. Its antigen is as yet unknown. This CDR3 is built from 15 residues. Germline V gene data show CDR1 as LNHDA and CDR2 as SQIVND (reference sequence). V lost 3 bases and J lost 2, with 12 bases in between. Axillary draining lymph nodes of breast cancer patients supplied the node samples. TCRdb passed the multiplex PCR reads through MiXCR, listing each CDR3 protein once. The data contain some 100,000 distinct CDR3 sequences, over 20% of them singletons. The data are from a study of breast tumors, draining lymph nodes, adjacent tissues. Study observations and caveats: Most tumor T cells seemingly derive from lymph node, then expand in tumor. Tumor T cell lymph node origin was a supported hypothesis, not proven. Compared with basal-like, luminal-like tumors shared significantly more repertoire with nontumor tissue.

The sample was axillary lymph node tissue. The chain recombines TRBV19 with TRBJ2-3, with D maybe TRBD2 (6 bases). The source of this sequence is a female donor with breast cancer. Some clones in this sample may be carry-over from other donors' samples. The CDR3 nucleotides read TGTGCCAGTAGTATGCGGCGGGATCACACAGATACGCAGTATTTT. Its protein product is CASSMRRDHTDTQYF.